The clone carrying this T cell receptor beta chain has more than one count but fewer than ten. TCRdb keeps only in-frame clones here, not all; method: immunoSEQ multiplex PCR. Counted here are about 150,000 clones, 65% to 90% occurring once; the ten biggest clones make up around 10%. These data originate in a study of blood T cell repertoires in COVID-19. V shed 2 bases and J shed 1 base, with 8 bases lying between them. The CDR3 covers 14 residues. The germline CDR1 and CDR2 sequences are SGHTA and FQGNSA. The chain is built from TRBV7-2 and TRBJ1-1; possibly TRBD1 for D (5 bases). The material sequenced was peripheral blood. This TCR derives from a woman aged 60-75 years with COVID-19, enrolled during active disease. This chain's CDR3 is CASSLNTGNTEAFF. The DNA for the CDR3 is TGTGCCAGCAGCTTAAATACAGGGAACACTGAAGCTTTCTTT.